Each of the 26 T cell receptor beta chains below was sequenced from the same sample in a study of glioma-infiltrating T cells after dendritic cell vaccination. Method: immunoSEQ multiplex PCR; TCRdb's copy keeps in-frame clones and lacks some. The sample includes 75,000 to 100,000 clones, around three quarters of them seen just once. The sample here was blood, taken before dendritic cell vaccination. These receptor sequences come from a human donor with glioblastoma.

This clone was seen a few times. The junction departs from the called germline gene at one end, perhaps through a read error. V gene TRBV7-7 combines with J gene TRBJ2-2; unclear D gene. The CDR3 sequence is 13 residues long. The V gene's germline CDR1 is SSHAT and CDR2 FNYEAQ (reference sequence). As DNA, the CDR3 is TGTGCTAGCAGCTCGTCCCGTACCGGGGAGCTGTTTTTT. It specifies CASSSSRTGELFF.

The rearrangement links TRBV9 to TRBJ2-3, with TRBD2 matching over 13 bases. The CDR3 is 18 residues long. Looked up from germline, CDR1 is SGDLS and CDR2 is YYNGEE. Trimming at V came to 4 bases and at J to 3 bases, leaving 11 bases not matched to a gene. The CDR3 here is CASSPRTSGGRGTDTQYF. For the CDR3, the DNA is TGTGCCAGCAGCCCAAGGACTAGCGGGGGCCGGGGTACAGATACGCAGTATTTT.

The chain couples TRBV19 to TRBJ1-1, with TRBD1 as a possible D gene (5 bases). Trimming pared 3 bases from V and 0 bases from J, leaving 11 bases between. The CDR3 extends over 15 amino acids. CDR1 LNHDA and CDR2 SQIVND come from the germline V gene (reference sequence). The CDR3 DNA sequence: TGTGCCAGTAGTATCGCGGGACGATTGAACACTGAAGCTTTCTTT. The encoded protein is CASSIAGRLNTEAFF.

This clone was detected only a few times. The chain is built from TRBV27 and TRBJ1-1; D might be TRBD1 (6 bases). The germline CDR1 and CDR2 sequences are MNHEY and SMNVEV (reference sequence). The CDR3 consists of 12 residues. Trimming took 8 bases from V and 4 from J, leaving 11 bases between them. CDR3: CASRSQGTEAFF. DNA of the CDR3: TGTGCCAGCCGCTCACAGGGCACTGAAGCTTTCTTT.

This clone appeared many times. The genes are TRBV25-1 and TRBJ2-3, with 8 bases identical to TRBD2. V lost 5 bases, J lost 3 bases, and 1 base stayed unmatched. Germline lookup yields CDR1 MGHDK and CDR2 SYGVNS. This CDR3 region has 13 residues. This chain's CDR3 is CASSRGGTDTQYF. CDR3 nucleotide sequence: TGTGCCAGCAGTCGGGGGGGGACAGATACGCAGTATTTT.

This clone was recorded once. The chain recombines TRBV30 with TRBJ2-5, with D perhaps TRBD2 (5 bases). The CDR3 spans 14 residues. Germline values: CDR1 GTSNPN, CDR2 SVGIG (reference sequence). V lost 2 bases and J 1 base, leaving 11 bases between the germline ends. Here the CDR3 reads CAWSRRARQETQYF. The DNA of the CDR3 is TGTGCCTGGAGTCGGCGGGCGCGCCAAGAGACCCAGTACTTC.

J is TRBJ2-3 and V is TRBV19; 12 nucleotides align to TRBD2. The J segment lost 3 bases and the V segment lost 4 bases, leaving 8 bases of the junction unmatched. Germline V gives CDR1 LNHDA, CDR2 SQIVND (reference sequence). The CDR3 is 17 amino acids. The CDR3: CASSSPSGGVVTDTQYF. CDR3 sequence (DNA): TGTGCCAGTAGTAGTCCTAGCGGGGGGGTCGTTACAGATACGCAGTATTTT.

This chain joins TRBV9 and TRBJ2-7; 7 bases agree with TRBD2. Per the germline V gene, CDR1 is SGDLS and CDR2 is YYNGEE. V was clipped by 0 bases and J by 6 bases; unmatched bases: 15. The CDR3 has 17 residues. The CDR3 DNA is TGTGCCAGCAGCGTAGGGGTAGAGTGGGAGCGGGGAAGCGAGCAGTACTTC. Protein: CASSVGVEWERGSEQYF.

The chain joins TRBV4-1 to TRBJ2-1; 9 nucleotides align to TRBD2. V lost 3 bases to trimming and J lost 4 bases; unmatched junction nucleotides: 19. This CDR3 comprises 20 residues. Germline CDR1 and CDR2: MGHRA and YSYEKL. CDR3 in amino acids: CASSQVTPLAGSGPYNEQFF. CDR3 bases: TGCGCCAGCAGCCAGGTCACCCCCCTAGCGGGGTCAGGGCCATACAATGAGCAGTTCTTC.

The chain couples TRBV5-1 to TRBJ2-3; 8 positions match TRBD2. Germline V gene sequence: CDR1 SGHRS, CDR2 YFSETQ. The CDR3 totals 16 residues. Trimming took 1 base from V and 0 from J; bases not matched to a gene: 4. CDR3 nucleotide sequence: TGCGCCAGCAGCTTGATGCAGCGGGGGAGCACAGATACGCAGTATTTT. It yields the protein CASSLMQRGSTDTQYF.

This clone appeared once. The rearrangement uses TRBV4-1 and TRBJ2-7, with TRBD1 matching over 12 bases. Trimming took 4 bases from V and 2 from J; bases not matched to a gene: 9. The CDR3 contains 17 residues. Germline CDR1 reads MGHRA; CDR2 reads YSYEKL. CDR3 sequence (DNA): TGCGCCAGCAGCCCAACCTATGGGACAGGGGGCACCTACGAGCAGTACTTC. Translating gives CASSPTYGTGGTYEQYF.

There are a few counts of this clone. The chain uses TRBV18 and TRBJ1-2, with a tentative D call TRBD1 (6 bases). The germline V and J ends were trimmed by 1 base and 7 bases, with 13 bases remaining between them. Germline V gives CDR1 KGHSH, CDR2 LQKENI. This CDR3 is built from 14 residues. CDR3 protein: CASSPQQDSPGYTF. In nucleotides, the CDR3 is TGTGCCAGCTCACCACAACAGGACAGCCCTGGCTACACCTTC.

The chain combines TRBV19 with TRBJ1-2, with a weak D call TRBD1 (6 bases). The CDR3 has 14 amino acids. V lost 4 bases and J 2 bases, leaving 11 bases between the germline ends. Germline CDR1 reads LNHDA; CDR2 reads SQIVND (reference sequence). CDR3 region: CASSTNDRNYGYTF. The CDR3 coding sequence is TGTGCCAGTAGTACGAACGACAGGAACTATGGCTACACCTTC.

The chain couples TRBV5-4 to TRBJ1-4, with TRBD1 matching 11 bases. CDR3 length: 15 amino acids. Looked up from germline, CDR1 is SGHNT and CDR2 is YYREEE (reference sequence). V was pared by 0 bases and J by 7 bases, with 2 bases of the junction left unmatched. CDR3 coding DNA: TGTGCCAGCAGCTTGGCAGGGACAGGGGGTGAAAAACTGTTTTTT. Protein sequence: CASSLAGTGGEKLFF.

The J gene is TRBJ2-5, the V gene TRBV28; the match to TRBD2 covers 9 bases. The J call may be faulty, since TRBJ2-7 better matches the DNA end. CDR1 is MDHEN and CDR2 is SYDVKM in the germline V gene. The CDR3 covers 16 residues. CDR3 protein: CASSRRFLAGNNEQYF. The CDR3 DNA is TGTGCCAGCAGTCGCCGGTTTCTAGCGGGAAACAACGAGCAGTACTTC.

This clone came up once. Written as DNA, the CDR3 is TGTGCCAGCTCACCACTCCAGGGGGCGGGTGCCGAACAGTACTTC. Translation: CASSPLQGAGAEQYF. The genes are TRBV18 and TRBJ2-7, with TRBD1 matching over 8 bases. Germline V gene sequence: CDR1 KGHSH, CDR2 LQKENI. The CDR3 totals 15 residues. With 1 base clipped from V and 10 bases from J, the junction kept 12 bases outside the gene matches.

Here the CDR3 DNA reads TGTGCCAGCAGTGATAGCGGGAGAAGCACCGGGGAGCTGTTTTTT. Translating gives CASSDSGRSTGELFF. The chain recombines TRBV6-1 with TRBJ2-2; TRBD2 matches at 9 bases. The CDR3 length is 15 residues. Germline trimming cut 3 bases from V and 4 bases from J; bases unmatched to any gene: 3. The germline V gene has CDR1 MNHNS and CDR2 SASEGT.

V and J are TRBV6-6 and TRBJ2-7; maybe TRBD1 (6 bases). V was cut by 0 bases and J by 6 bases, with 15 bases left in between. Germline V gene lookup returns CDR1 MNHNY and CDR2 SVGAGI (reference sequence). This CDR3 is built from 15 residues. The CDR3, as DNA: TGTGCCAGCAGTTACTCGATCACAGGGTATCGCGAGCAGTACTTC. Its protein is CASSYSITGYREQYF.

This chain links TRBV29-1 with TRBJ2-7; 9 bases fit TRBD2. The CDR3 is 15 amino acids. With V trimmed by 7 bases and J by 4 bases, 14 bases remained unmatched. Germline loops: CDR1 SQVTM, CDR2 ANQGSEA. CDR3 amino acids: CSAEGGGGYPYEQYF. For the CDR3, the DNA is TGCAGCGCCGAGGGCGGGGGGGGTTACCCGTACGAGCAGTACTTC.

The chain employs TRBV25-1 and TRBJ2-3; the D gene is possibly TRBD2 (6 bases). CDR1 and CDR2 from the germline V gene are MGHDK and SYGVNS. V dropped 5 bases and J dropped 2 bases, with 11 bases sitting between them. This CDR3 region has 14 residues. Written as DNA, the CDR3 is TGTGCCAGCAGTCGGGGGACCGACACAGATACGCAGTATTTT. This translates into CASSRGTDTDTQYF.

J is TRBJ1-4 and V is TRBV6-1; D uncertain. The germline CDR1 and CDR2 sequences are MNHNS and SASEGT. Trimming took 3 bases from V and 8 from J, leaving 16 bases between them. The CDR3 is 15 amino acids. The DNA for the CDR3 is TGTGCCAGCAGTGAGTTTGTAAGCCTCGGGGAAAAACTGTTTTTT. This encodes CASSEFVSLGEKLFF.

The chain has TRBV9 and TRBJ1-1; no definite D call. With 0 bases removed from V and 4 bases from J, the gap between germline ends came to 10 bases. This CDR3 is 14 amino acids long. The germline gives CDR1 SGDLS, CDR2 YYNGEE. The CDR3 loop reads CASSVAAAGTEAFF. For the CDR3, the DNA is TGTGCCAGCAGCGTAGCCGCGGCCGGCACTGAAGCTTTCTTT.

This chain's CDR3 is CASSPRGQLGYTF. DNA of the CDR3: TGTGCCAGCAGCCCCAGGGGGCAACTAGGCTACACCTTC. The genes are TRBV7-9 and TRBJ1-2; 8 bases agree with TRBD1. The V and J ends lost 5 bases and 8 bases, in that order; junction bases with no gene match: 7. The CDR3 contains 13 residues. Per the germline V gene, CDR1 is SEHNR and CDR2 is FQNEAQ (reference sequence).

This clone was observed once. The CDR3 protein is CASSGQGYGNIQYF. CDR3 coding DNA: TGTGCCAGCAGTGGTCAGGGATATGGAAACATTCAGTACTTC. The chain couples TRBV25-1 to TRBJ2-4; D is perhaps TRBD1 (5 bases). CDR3 length: 14 amino acids. Trimming cost V 4 bases and J 6 bases, with 13 bases left between them. Germline V lookup: CDR1 MGHDK, CDR2 SYGVNS.

The V and J genes are TRBV4-2 and TRBJ2-2, with D maybe TRBD2 (6 bases). Germline CDR1 and CDR2: LGHNA and YNFKEQ. V lost 4 bases, J lost 3 bases, and 9 bases lay in between. This CDR3 region has 14 residues. CDR3 bases: TGTGCCAGCAGCCGGGACTTTGACACCGGGGAGCTGTTTTTT. This translates into CASSRDFDTGELFF.

The CDR3 reads CASTTGDYNEQFF. The CDR3 coding sequence is TGTGCCAGCACGACAGGAGATTACAATGAGCAGTTCTTC. The chain employs TRBV6-6 and TRBJ2-1; maybe TRBD1 (6 bases). V was cut by 7 bases and J by 4 bases, with 11 bases left in between. Germline V gene data show CDR1 as MNHNY and CDR2 as SVGAGI (reference sequence). This CDR3 is 13 amino acids long.